These 2 T cell receptor beta chains were sequenced from one sample in a study of CD8 T cells in ankylosing spondylitis. TCRdb passed the 5' RACE reads through MiXCR, listing each CDR3 protein once. The sample carries about 160,000 distinct CDR3 sequences, about 18% recorded once. The sequenced sample consisted of blood, either unsorted or a sorted T cell fraction (not recorded which). These receptors were collected from a male donor with ankylosing spondylitis or in good health (not recorded which).

V gene TRBV3-1 combines with J gene TRBJ2-2; TRBD2 aligns across 14 bases. Germline CDR1 and CDR2: LGHDT and YNNKEL (reference sequence). CDR3 length: 18 residues. V gave up 4 bases and J gave up 0 bases; unmatched junction bases: 4. The CDR3 sequence: CASSRGLAGGPNTGELFF. The CDR3 DNA reads as TGTGCCAGCAGCCGTGGACTAGCGGGAGGTCCGAACACCGGGGAGCTGTTTTTT. The variable domain in full, with the rest retrieved from reference TRBV3-1 and TRBJ2-2, is DTAVSQTPKYLVTQMGNDKSIKCEQNLGHDTMYWYKQDSKKFLKIMFSYNNKELIINETVPNRFSPKSPDKAHLNLHINSLELGDSAVYFCASSRGLAGGPNTGELFFGEGSRLTVL.

This clonotype occurred many times. The chain couples TRBV5-6 to TRBJ2-2; D could derive from TRBD1 or TRBD2 (6 bases each). V dropped 3 bases and J dropped 7 bases, with 19 bases sitting between them. There are 16 residues in the CDR3. Germline-derived CDR1 and CDR2 are SGHDT and YYEEEE. CDR3 region: CASSSLRRGRDGELFF. DNA of the CDR3: TGTGCCAGCAGCTCCCTCCGTCGGGGGCGAGACGGGGAGCTGTTTTTT.